This T cell receptor beta chain was observed in a study of CD8 T cells in ankylosing spondylitis. Quantitative barcoded 5'-RACE was used to prepare TCR beta libraries. Via MiXCR, TCRdb re-called the 5' RACE reads, giving one row per CDR3 protein. Among 150,000 to 200,000 distinct CDR3 sequences listed, around 17% were seen once. This clonotype has just a few counts. The antigen remains undetermined. Germline CDR1 reads DFQATT; CDR2 reads SNEGSKA (reference sequence). The CDR3 spans 12 residues. General study results and limits: Researchers reportedly found disease-linked clones significantly enriched in matched ankylosing spondylitis synovial fluid. Eight or nine highly homologous variants made up a TCR beta motif that seemed to typify ankylosing spondylitis blood.

The TCR sequence derives from a male donor with ankylosing spondylitis or in good health (not recorded which). The genes are TRBV20-1 and TRBJ2-1; D is undetermined. The sample was blood, either unsorted or a sorted T cell fraction (not recorded which). The CDR3: CSAATSYNEQFF. CDR3 sequence (DNA): TGCAGCGCTGCGACCTCCTACAATGAGCAGTTCTTC.